The present TCR beta chain was sequenced within a study of T-cell reconstitution after alpha-beta-depleted transplantation in children. The CDR3 runs to 15 residues. Trimming shortened V by 5 bases and J by 6 bases, and 16 bases separated the two germline ends. Germline V lookup: CDR1 MDHEN, CDR2 SYDVKM. A TCRbeta library incorporating unique molecular identifiers was prepared. TCRdb processed the PCR reads anew with MiXCR; each CDR3 protein has one entry. The sample lists 500,000 to 600,000 distinct CDR3 sequences, 30% to 35% occurring once. This TCR derives from a human donor who donated a stem cell graft to a child with aplastic anemia. The specimen comprised PBMCs from the stem cell graft donor, sampled from the stem cell graft. The V gene is TRBV28, the J gene TRBJ1-4, with a weak D call TRBD1 (6 bases). The CDR3 DNA reads TGTGCCAGCAGTCTAACCCACCGACAGGATGAAAAACTGTTTTTT. Its translation is CASSLTHRQDEKLFF.